The entry below gives a single T cell receptor beta chain sequence along with its context. No antigen is known for it. The data are from a study of cytomegalovirus exposure and HLA in healthy donors. Broader study findings: CMV serostatus was the sole immune exposure data available. TCR beta sequences reportedly predicted most subjects' HLA-A and HLA-B alleles accurately.

Use of 60 Vbeta and 13 Jbeta primers characterized the PCR. The method was immunoSEQ multiplex PCR; TCRdb's version includes in-frame clones alone and lacks a portion of them. The record lists around 200,000 clones, of which the ten most abundant hold approximately 1%. CDR3 size: 13 residues. The germline V gene encodes CDR1 KGHSH and CDR2 LQKENI. V lost 3 bases and J lost 5; bases outside the gene matches: 3. The TCR sequence derives from a woman between 25 and 40 years old in good health and CMV-seropositive. Sequenced: PBMCs. The chain carries TRBV18 and TRBJ2-7; the match to TRBD1 covers 8 bases. CDR3 protein: CASSPQGANEQYF. CDR3 DNA sequence: TGTGCCAGCTCACCGCAGGGGGCCAACGAGCAGTACTTC.